One sample yielded the 13 T cell receptor beta chains listed below, sequenced in a study of spatial heterogeneity in lung cancer. From the 5' RACE reads, TCRdb called clonotypes with MiXCR, one entry per CDR3 protein. This sample has about 52,000 distinct CDR3 sequences, with less than 9.5% found just once. Described time point: blood at routine non-recurrence follow-up after resection. Sequencing covered unsorted whole RNA taken from tumor, nontumor lung or frozen PBMC. This specimen consisted of PBMCs, obtained at follow-up. The receptor set was obtained from a female donor with early-stage non-small cell lung cancer.

A few counts support this clonotype. This chain joins TRBV5-1 and TRBJ2-7; TRBD1 aligns across 10 bases. CDR3 length equals 15 residues. The V gene's germline CDR1 is SGHRS and CDR2 YFSETQ. V lost 4 bases to trimming and J lost 2 bases; unmatched junction nucleotides: 6. Written as DNA, the CDR3 is TGCGCCAGCAGCCGAGAAGGGACAGGGGCCTACGAGCAGTACTTC. Protein: CASSREGTGAYEQYF.

In this sample, this clonotype turned up a few times. The chain is built from TRBV4-3 and TRBJ2-3, with 7 bases aligning to TRBD2. The CDR3 is 18 residues long. V was clipped by 3 bases and J by 2 bases; unmatched bases: 14. Per germline, CDR1 LGHNA and CDR2 YSLEER. The DNA of the CDR3 is TGCGCCAGCAGCCAGACAACGTTTTCGGGACTACTCACAGATACGCAGTATTTT. The encoded protein is CASSQTTFSGLLTDTQYF.

This rearrangement joins TRBV6-2 or TRBV6-3 to TRBJ2-7; 7 positions match TRBD1. Germline-derived CDR1 and CDR2 are MNHEY and SVGEGT. The J segment lost 4 bases and the V segment lost 2 bases, leaving 5 bases of the junction unmatched. The CDR3 sequence is 14 residues long. CDR3 in DNA: TGTGCCAGCAGTTACGAGACAGGGCCTTACGAGCAGTACTTC. It codes for CASSYETGPYEQYF.

J is TRBJ2-3 and V is TRBV6-2 or TRBV6-3; the D is unclear. CDR1 is MNHEY and CDR2 is SVGEGT in the germline V gene. The CDR3 extends over 15 amino acids. Trimming shortened V by 5 bases and J by 5 bases, and 17 bases separated the two germline ends. DNA for the CDR3: TGTGCCAGCAGTCTACAGAACCCCAAACTAGATACGCAGTATTTT. As protein: CASSLQNPKLDTQYF.

The table lists this clonotype with many counts. This sequence joins TRBV5-1 and TRBJ1-4; D is unresolved. Germline-derived CDR1 and CDR2 are SGHRS and YFSETQ. V lost 0 bases, J lost 0 bases, and 12 bases lay in between. The CDR3 has 17 amino acids. The CDR3: CASSLVPPPSTNEKLFF. The CDR3 region has the DNA TGCGCCAGCAGCTTGGTTCCGCCACCATCAACTAATGAAAAACTGTTTTTT.

A few counts support this clonotype. The chain carries TRBV13 and TRBJ2-5, with D hard to call. The CDR3 contains 14 residues. Trimming cost V 0 bases and J 2 bases, with 7 bases left between them. Per germline, CDR1 PRHDT and CDR2 FYEKMQ (reference sequence). This CDR3 is CASSLGVRQETQYF. CDR3 DNA sequence: TGTGCCAGCAGCTTAGGAGTGCGACAAGAGACCCAGTACTTC.

This chain connects TRBV7-2 to TRBJ2-2; 8 nucleotides agree with TRBD1. Per the germline V gene, CDR1 is SGHTA and CDR2 is FQGNSA. CDR3 size: 16 residues. The trim removed 8 bases at V and 4 bases at J, leaving 12 bases unmatched. The chain's CDR3 is CASSEQGVLVTGELFF. CDR3 nucleotide sequence: TGTGCCAGCTCTGAACAGGGGGTACTGGTCACCGGGGAGCTGTTTTTT.

This clonotype was picked up many times. This sequence joins TRBV2 and TRBJ2-2; D remains unclear. Trimming removed 2 bases from V and 4 bases from J, with 5 bases in between. The CDR3 covers 13 residues. Germline V gene sequence: CDR1 SNHLY, CDR2 FYNNEI. As DNA, the CDR3 is TGTGCCAGCAGTGAAAGGCCCACCGGGGAGCTGTTTTTT. It encodes CASSERPTGELFF.

V is TRBV24-1 and J is TRBJ2-3, with a weak D call TRBD1 (6 bases). The CDR3 is 16 amino acids. Between the trimmed V and J ends, which lost 4 bases and 3 bases, there was a span of 16 bases. Germline V gene lookup returns CDR1 KGHDR and CDR2 SFDVKD. Here the CDR3 reads CATSEADRSSTDTQYF. The CDR3 DNA is TGTGCCACCAGTGAGGCCGACAGGAGTAGTACAGATACGCAGTATTTT.

The gene calls are TRBV7-2 and TRBJ1-1; D call uncertain. CDR3 length: 14 amino acids. The germline CDR1 and CDR2 sequences are SGHTA and FQGNSA. V lost 0 bases, J lost 2 bases, and 7 bases lay in between. Here the CDR3 DNA reads TGTGCCAGCAGCTTAGCGTGGGTAAACACTGAAGCTTTCTTT. This gives the protein CASSLAWVNTEAFF.

In its sample, this clonotype was seen many times. The chain employs TRBV20-1 and TRBJ1-6; maybe TRBD1 (6 bases). The CDR3 contains 14 residues. V lost 6 bases and J 10 bases, leaving 19 bases between the germline ends. Germline CDR1 is DFQATT and CDR2 is SNEGSKA (reference sequence). CDR3 sequence: CSARPGARGSPLHF. The CDR3 DNA reads as TGCAGTGCGAGGCCGGGGGCGCGGGGCTCACCCCTCCACTTT.

The V call is TRBV5-1, the J call TRBJ2-5, with 13 bases matching TRBD2. Germline trimming cut 3 bases from V and 3 bases from J; bases unmatched to any gene: 2. Germline-derived CDR1 and CDR2 are SGHRS and YFSETQ. This CDR3 spans 15 amino acids. CDR3 sequence (DNA): TGCGCCAGCAGCTGGGGGACTAGCGGGGAAGAGACCCAGTACTTC. This codes for CASSWGTSGEETQYF. Based on the CDR3 plus reference TRBV5-1 and TRBJ2-5, the full variable domain is KAGVTQTPRYLIKTRGQQVTLSCSPISGHRSVSWYQQTPGQGLQFLFEYFSETQRNKGNFPGRFSGRQFSNSRSEMNVSTLELGDSALYLCASSWGTSGEETQYFGPGTRLLVL.

This clonotype occurred a few times. This chain joins TRBV20-1 and TRBJ2-7; D gene uncertain. V was pared by 2 bases and J by 4 bases, with 18 bases between. The CDR3 extends over 15 amino acids. Germline CDR1 reads DFQATT; CDR2 reads SNEGSKA (reference sequence). DNA for the CDR3: TGCAGTGCTAGATCCTCCGATCCCCCAAAATACGAGCAGTACTTC. Amino acid sequence: CSARSSDPPKYEQYF.